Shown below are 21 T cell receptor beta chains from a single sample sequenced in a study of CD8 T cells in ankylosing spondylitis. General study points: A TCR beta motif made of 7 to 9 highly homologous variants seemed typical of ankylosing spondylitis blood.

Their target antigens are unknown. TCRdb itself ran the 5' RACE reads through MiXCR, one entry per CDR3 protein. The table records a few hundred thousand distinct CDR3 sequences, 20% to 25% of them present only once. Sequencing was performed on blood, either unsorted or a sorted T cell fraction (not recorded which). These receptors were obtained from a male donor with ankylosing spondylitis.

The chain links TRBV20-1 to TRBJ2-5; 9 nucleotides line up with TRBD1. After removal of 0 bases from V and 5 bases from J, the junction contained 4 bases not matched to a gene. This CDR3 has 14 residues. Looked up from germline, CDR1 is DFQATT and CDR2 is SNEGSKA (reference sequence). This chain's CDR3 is CSARDPGTGETQYF. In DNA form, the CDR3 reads TGCAGTGCTAGAGATCCTGGGACAGGGGAGACCCAGTACTTC.

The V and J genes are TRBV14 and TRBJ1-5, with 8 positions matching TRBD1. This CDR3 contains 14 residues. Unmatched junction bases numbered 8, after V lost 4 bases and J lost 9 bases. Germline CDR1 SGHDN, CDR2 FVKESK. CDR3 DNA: TGTGCCAGCAGCCTAGGACAGGGCCTCGGGCCCCAGCATTTT. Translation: CASSLGQGLGPQHF.

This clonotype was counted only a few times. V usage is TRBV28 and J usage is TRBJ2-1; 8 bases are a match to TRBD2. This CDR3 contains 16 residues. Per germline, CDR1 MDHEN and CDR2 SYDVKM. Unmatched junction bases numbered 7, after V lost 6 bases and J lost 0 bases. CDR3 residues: CASRSSGSSSYNEQFF. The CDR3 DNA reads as TGTGCCAGCAGATCGAGCGGGAGTAGCTCCTACAATGAGCAGTTCTTC.

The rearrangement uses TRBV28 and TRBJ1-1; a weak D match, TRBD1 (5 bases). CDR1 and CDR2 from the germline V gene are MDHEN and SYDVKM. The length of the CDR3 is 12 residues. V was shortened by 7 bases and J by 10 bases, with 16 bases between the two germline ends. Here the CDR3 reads CASTNSGRGAFF. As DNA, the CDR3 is TGTGCCAGCACCAACTCGGGGAGGGGAGCTTTCTTT.

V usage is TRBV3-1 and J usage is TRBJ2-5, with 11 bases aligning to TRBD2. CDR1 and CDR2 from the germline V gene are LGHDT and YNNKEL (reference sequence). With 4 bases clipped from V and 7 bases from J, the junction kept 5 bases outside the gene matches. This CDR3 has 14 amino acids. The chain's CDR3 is CASSPSGRSGTQYF. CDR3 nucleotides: TGTGCCAGCAGCCCTAGCGGGAGGTCTGGGACCCAGTACTTC.

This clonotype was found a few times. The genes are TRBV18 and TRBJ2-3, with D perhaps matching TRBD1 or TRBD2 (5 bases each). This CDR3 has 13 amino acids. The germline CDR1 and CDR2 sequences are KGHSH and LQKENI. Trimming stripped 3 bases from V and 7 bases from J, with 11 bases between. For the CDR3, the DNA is TGTGCCAGCTCACCCGACAGAGGGAATACGCAGTATTTT. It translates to CASSPDRGNTQYF.

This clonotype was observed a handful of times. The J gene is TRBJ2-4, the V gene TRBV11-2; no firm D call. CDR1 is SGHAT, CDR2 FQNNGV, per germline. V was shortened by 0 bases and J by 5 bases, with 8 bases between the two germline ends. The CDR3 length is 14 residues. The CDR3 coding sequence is TGTGCCAGCAGCTTAGAAAACAGCCAAAACATTCAGTACTTC. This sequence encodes CASSLENSQNIQYF.

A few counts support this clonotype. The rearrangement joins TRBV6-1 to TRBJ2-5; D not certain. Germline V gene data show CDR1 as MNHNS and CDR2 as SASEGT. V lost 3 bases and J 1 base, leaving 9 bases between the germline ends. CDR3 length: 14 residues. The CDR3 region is CASSDDARQETQYF. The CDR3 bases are TGTGCCAGCAGTGACGATGCCCGCCAAGAGACCCAGTACTTC.

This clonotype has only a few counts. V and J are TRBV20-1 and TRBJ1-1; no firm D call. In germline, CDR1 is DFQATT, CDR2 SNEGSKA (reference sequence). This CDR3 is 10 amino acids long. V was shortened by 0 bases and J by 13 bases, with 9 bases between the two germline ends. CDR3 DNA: TGCAGTGCTAGAGATGTTGTGGTTTTCTTT. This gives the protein CSARDVVVFF.

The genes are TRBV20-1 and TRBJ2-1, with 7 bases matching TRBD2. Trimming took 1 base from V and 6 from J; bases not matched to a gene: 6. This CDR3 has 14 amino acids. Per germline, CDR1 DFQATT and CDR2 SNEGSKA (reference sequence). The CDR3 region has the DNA TGCAGTGCTAGAGGCGGGAGCTTTGGCAATGAGCAGTTCTTC. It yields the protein CSARGGSFGNEQFF.

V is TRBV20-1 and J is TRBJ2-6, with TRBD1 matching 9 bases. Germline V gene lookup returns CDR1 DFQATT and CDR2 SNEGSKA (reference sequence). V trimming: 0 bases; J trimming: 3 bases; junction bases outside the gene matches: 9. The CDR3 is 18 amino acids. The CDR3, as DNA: TGCAGTGCTAGAGACCCGCGACAGGGGGAAATTGGGGCCAACGTCCTGACTTTC. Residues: CSARDPRQGEIGANVLTF.

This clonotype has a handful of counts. CDR3 sequence (DNA): TGTGCCAGCAGTTTAGATCATCGGACTAGCGGCCTTACGGGGGGCAATGAGCAGTTCTTC. It yields the protein CASSLDHRTSGLTGGNEQFF. V and J are TRBV12-3 or TRBV12-4 and TRBJ2-1, with 10 bases that match TRBD2. This CDR3 spans 20 amino acids. The V and J ends lost 1 base and 6 bases, in that order; junction bases with no gene match: 18.

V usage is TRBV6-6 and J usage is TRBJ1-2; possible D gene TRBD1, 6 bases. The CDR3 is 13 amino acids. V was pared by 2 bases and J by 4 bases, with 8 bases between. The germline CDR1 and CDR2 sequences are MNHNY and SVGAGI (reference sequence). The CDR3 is CASSYEGGYGYTF. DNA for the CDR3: TGTGCCAGCAGTTACGAAGGGGGCTATGGCTACACCTTC.

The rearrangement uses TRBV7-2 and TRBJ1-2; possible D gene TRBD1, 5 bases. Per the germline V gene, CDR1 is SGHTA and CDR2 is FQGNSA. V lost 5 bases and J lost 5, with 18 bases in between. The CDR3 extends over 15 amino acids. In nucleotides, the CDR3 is TGTGCCAGCAGCCCGGACACGGGGAGGGCTTATGGCTACACCTTC. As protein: CASSPDTGRAYGYTF. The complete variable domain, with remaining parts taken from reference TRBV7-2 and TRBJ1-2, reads GAGVSQSPSNKVTEKGKDVELRCDPISGHTALYWYRQSLGQGLEFLIYFQGNSAPDKSGLPSDRFSAERTGGSVSTLTIQRTQQEDSAVYLCASSPDTGRAYGYTFGSGTRLTVV.

In nucleotides, the CDR3 is TGTGCCAGCACGTTGGTAGCGGGAGAAGGTGAGCAGTTCTTC. It is translated as CASTLVAGEGEQFF. The chain couples TRBV12-3 or TRBV12-4 to TRBJ2-1, with 9 bases identical to TRBD2. The CDR3 contains 14 residues. V lost 7 bases and J lost 9; bases outside the gene matches: 10.

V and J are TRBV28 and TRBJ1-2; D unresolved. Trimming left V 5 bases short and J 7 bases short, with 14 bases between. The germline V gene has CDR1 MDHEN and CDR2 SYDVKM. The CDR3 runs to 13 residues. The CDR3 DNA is TGTGCCAGCAGTACGCTTCCCCGCGGTGGCTACACCTTC. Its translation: CASSTLPRGGYTF.

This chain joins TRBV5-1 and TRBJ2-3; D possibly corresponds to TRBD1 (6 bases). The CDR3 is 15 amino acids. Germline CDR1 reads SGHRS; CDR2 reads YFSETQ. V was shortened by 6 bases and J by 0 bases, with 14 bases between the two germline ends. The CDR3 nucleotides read TGCGCCAGCACCCAGTGGGGGCGTAGCACAGATACGCAGTATTTT. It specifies CASTQWGRSTDTQYF.

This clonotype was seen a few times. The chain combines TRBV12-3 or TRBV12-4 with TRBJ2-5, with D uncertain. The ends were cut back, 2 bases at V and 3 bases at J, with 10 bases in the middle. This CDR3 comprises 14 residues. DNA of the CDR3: TGTGCCAGCAGTTTACACGGCCGAAAAGAGACCCAGTACTTC. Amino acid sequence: CASSLHGRKETQYF.

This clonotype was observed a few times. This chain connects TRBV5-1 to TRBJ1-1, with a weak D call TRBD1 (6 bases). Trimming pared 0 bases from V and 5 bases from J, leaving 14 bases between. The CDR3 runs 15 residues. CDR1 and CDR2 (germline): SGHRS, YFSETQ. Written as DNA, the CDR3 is TGCGCCAGCAGCTTGGAGACAGGTGGGCGTACTGAAGCTTTCTTT. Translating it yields CASSLETGGRTEAFF.

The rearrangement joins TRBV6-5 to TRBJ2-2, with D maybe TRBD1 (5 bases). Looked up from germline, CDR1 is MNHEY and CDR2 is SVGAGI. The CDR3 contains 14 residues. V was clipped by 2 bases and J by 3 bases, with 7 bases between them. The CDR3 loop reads CASSYRRDTGELFF. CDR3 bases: TGTGCCAGCAGTTACCGCAGGGACACCGGGGAGCTGTTTTTT.

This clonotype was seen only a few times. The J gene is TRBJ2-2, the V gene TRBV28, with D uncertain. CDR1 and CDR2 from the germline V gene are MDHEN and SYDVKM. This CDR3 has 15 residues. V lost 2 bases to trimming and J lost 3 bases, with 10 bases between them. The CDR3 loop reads CASSLRQSYTGELFF. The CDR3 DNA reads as TGTGCCAGCAGTTTACGGCAGTCATACACCGGGGAGCTGTTTTTT.